A selection of T cell receptor beta chains follows, all from one sample in a study of cytomegalovirus exposure and HLA in healthy donors. Only in-frame clones appear in the TCRdb table, and some are missing; sequencing was by immunoSEQ multiplex PCR. The sample has about 130,000 clones, about 81% seen once; the top ten hold 5.9%. The sequenced sample was PBMCs. These receptors originate from a woman between 35 and 50 years old in good health and CMV-seropositive. CDR3s include the opening cysteine and the closing phenylalanine or tryptophan. A D gene is named only where the DNA matches it firmly. The size field is filled for only some rows; it gives once, few, many or a size class.

cdr3_nt	cdr3_aa	j_call	d_call	v_call	clone_size	cdr3_length
TGTGCCAGCAAGCCGGGTGGACTGAACACCGGGGAGCTGTTTTTT	CASKPGGLNTGELFF	TRBJ2-2	.	TRBV6-4	.	15
TGTGCCAGCAGCTCAACAGGGCCAGGAAATTCACCCCTCCACTTT	CASSSTGPGNSPLHF	TRBJ1-6	.	TRBV11-2	.	15
TGTGCCAGCAGCGTAGGGCCGGCGGGGGAGCGGTTTTTT	CASSVGPAGERFF	TRBJ1-4	.	TRBV9	.	13
TGTGCCACACACCCGGGACAGGGCACCCTTTGGGAAAAACTGTTTTTT	CATHPGQGTLWEKLFF	TRBJ1-4	TRBD1	TRBV19	.	16
TGTGCCAGCGGAAGGACAGGGGGTATGGGCAATCAGCCCCAGCATTTT	CASGRTGGMGNQPQHF	TRBJ1-5	TRBD1	TRBV25-1	.	16
TGTGCCAGCAGCTGGGGACTAGCGGGTACCCAAGAGACCCAGCACTTC	CASSWGLAGTQETQHF	TRBJ2-5	TRBD2	TRBV5-8	.	16
TGTGCCAGCATGAGGGTTGATAGGGAAAAACTGTTTTTT	CASMRVDREKLFF	TRBJ1-4	.	TRBV6-1	.	13
TGCGCCAGCAGCCAAGCCTCGGGTACAGAGACCCAGTACTTC	CASSQASGTETQYF	TRBJ2-5	.	TRBV4-1	few	14
TGTGCCAGCAGCTACGGGACAGCCGGGGAGACCCAGTACTTC	CASSYGTAGETQYF	TRBJ2-5	TRBD1	TRBV7-8	.	14
TGTGCCAGCAGTTACCTGGGGGGGGATGAAAAACTGTTTTTT	CASSYLGGDEKLFF	TRBJ1-4	.	TRBV6-5	.	14
TGTGCCAGCAGTGAACGTGGACAGCCATATGCCTCGCGAACTAATGAAAAACTGTTTTTT	CASSERGQPYASRTNEKLFF	TRBJ1-4	.	TRBV27	.	20
TGTGCCAGCGAGGTGGACAGGGGTTCCTACGAGCAGTACTTC	CASEVDRGSYEQYF	TRBJ2-7	TRBD1	TRBV7-9	.	14